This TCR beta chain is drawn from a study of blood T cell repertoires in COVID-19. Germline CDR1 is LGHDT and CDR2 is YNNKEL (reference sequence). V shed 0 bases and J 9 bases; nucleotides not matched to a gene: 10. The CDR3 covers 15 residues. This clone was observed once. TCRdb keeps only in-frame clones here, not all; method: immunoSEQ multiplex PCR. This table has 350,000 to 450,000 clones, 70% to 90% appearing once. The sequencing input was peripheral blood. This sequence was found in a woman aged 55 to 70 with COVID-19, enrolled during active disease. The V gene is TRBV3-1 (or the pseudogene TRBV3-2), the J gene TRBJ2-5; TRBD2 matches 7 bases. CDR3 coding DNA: TGTGCCAGCAGCCAAGATAAGGCCGGGGGGATGGCCCAGTACTTC. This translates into CASSQDKAGGMAQYF.